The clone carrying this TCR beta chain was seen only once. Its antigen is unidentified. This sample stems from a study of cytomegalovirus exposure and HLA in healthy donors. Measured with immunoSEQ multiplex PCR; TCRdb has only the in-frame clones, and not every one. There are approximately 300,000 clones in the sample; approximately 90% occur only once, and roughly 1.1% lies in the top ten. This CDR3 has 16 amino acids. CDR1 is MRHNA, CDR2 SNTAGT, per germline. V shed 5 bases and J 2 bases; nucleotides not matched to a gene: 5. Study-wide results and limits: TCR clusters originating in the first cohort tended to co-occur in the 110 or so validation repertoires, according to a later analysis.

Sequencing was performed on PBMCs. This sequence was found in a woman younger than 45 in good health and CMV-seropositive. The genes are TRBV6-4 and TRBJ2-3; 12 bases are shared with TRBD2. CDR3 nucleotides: TGTGCCAGCAGTCAGACTAGCGGGAGCCTCACAGATACGCAGTATTTT. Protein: CASSQTSGSLTDTQYF.